What follows is one TCR beta chain and its context. The antigen remains unidentified. The junction had 4 bases not matched to a gene; V was cut back by 0 bases and J by 4 bases. The CDR3 runs 15 residues. Germline loops: CDR1 SGHRS, CDR2 YFSETQ. The data belong to a study of blood T cells in healthy people across ages. Study background: When template switching was applied, about one barcoded beta molecule was captured per two T cells. Study outcomes and limitations: Significant beta diversity loss was already apparent by age 40, declining roughly linearly.

A second PCR, run for roughly 7 to 11 cycles, used a sample-barcoded 5' primer plus a J-beta primer mix. MiXCR, applied by TCRdb to the 5' RACE reads, yields one record per CDR3 protein. The sample includes 550,000 to 750,000 distinct CDR3 sequences, roughly 20% of them seen just once. The rearrangement links TRBV5-1 to TRBJ1-3; TRBD1 aligns across 7 bases. The source material was blood. The sequence derives from a man between 70 and 80 years old in good health. This CDR3 is CASSLEGARGNTIYF. CDR3 nucleotides: TGCGCCAGCAGCTTGGAGGGGGCGAGGGGAAACACCATATATTTT.